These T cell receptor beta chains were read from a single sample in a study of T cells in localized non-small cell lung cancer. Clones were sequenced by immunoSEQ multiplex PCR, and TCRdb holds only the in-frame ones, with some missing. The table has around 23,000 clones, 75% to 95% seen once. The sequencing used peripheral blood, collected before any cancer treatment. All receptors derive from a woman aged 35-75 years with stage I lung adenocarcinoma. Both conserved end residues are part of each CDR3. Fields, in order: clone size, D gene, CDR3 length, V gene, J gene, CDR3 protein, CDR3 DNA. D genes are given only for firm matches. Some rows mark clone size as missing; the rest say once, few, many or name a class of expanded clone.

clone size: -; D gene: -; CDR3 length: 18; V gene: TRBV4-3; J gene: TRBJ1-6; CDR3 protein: CASSQDLPGGARNSPLHF; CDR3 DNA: TGCGCCAGCAGCCAAGATCTCCCTGGCGGGGCACGTAATTCACCCCTCCACTTT
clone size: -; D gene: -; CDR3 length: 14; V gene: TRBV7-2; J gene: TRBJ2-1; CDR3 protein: CASSLDSRYNEQFF; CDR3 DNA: TGTGCCAGCAGCTTAGACAGTAGATACAATGAGCAGTTCTTC
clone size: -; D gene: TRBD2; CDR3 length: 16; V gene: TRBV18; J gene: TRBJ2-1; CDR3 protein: CASSPRVSGRLDEQFF; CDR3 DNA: TGTGCCAGCTCACCAAGGGTCAGCGGGAGGCTAGATGAGCAGTTCTTC
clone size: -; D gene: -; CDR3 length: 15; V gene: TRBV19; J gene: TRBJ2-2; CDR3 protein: CASSSGTYGVGELFF; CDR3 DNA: TGTGCCAGTTCATCCGGGACCTATGGAGTCGGGGAGCTGTTTTTT
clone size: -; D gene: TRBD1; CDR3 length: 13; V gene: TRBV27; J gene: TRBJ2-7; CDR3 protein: CASGYRGNYEQYF; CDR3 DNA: TGTGCCAGCGGTTACAGGGGGAACTACGAGCAGTACTTC
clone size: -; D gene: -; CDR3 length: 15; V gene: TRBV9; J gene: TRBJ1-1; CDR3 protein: CASSVVDALYTEAFF; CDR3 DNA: TGTGCCAGCAGCGTAGTGGACGCCCTTTACACTGAAGCTTTCTTT
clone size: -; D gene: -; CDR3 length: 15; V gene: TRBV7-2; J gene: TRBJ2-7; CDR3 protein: CASSLDTGSTYEQYF; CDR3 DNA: TGTGCCAGCAGCTTAGATACAGGTTCCACCTACGAGCAGTACTTC
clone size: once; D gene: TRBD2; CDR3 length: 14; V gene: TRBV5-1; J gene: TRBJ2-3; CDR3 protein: CASSTSGSTDTQYF; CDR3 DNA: TGCGCCAGCAGTACTAGCGGTTCCACAGATACGCAGTATTTT
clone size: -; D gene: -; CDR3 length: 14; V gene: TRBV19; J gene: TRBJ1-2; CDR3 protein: CASSRAPPNYGYTF; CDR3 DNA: TGTGCCAGTTCAAGGGCGCCTCCCAACTATGGCTACACCTTC
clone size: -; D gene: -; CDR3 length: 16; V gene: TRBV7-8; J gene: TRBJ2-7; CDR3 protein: CASSLGVVAASYEQYF; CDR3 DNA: TGTGCCAGCAGCCTCGGGGTTGTTGCCGCTTCCTACGAGCAGTACTTC
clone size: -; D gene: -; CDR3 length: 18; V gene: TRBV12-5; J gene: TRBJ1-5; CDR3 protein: CASGLFVSGLRMDQPQHF; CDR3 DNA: TGTGCTAGTGGTTTGTTCGTTTCGGGCCTACGAATGGATCAGCCCCAGCATTTT
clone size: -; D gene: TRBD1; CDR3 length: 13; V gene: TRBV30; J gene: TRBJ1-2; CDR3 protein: CAFFRTGNYGYTF; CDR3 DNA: TGTGCCTTCTTCCGGACAGGGAACTATGGCTACACCTTC
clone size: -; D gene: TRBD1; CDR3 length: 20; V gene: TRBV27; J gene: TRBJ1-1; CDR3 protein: CASSFYPPGQGPLMNTEAFF; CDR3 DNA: TGTGCCAGCAGTTTCTACCCGCCGGGACAGGGCCCTTTAATGAACACTGAAGCTTTCTTT
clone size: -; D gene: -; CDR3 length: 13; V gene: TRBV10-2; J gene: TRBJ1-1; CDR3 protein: CASSEQGNTEAFF; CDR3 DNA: TGCGCCAGCAGTGAGCAAGGAAACACTGAAGCTTTCTTT
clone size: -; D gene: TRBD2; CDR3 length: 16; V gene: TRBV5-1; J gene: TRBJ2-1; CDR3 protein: CASSPTGLAGGGEQFF; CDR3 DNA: TGCGCCAGCAGCCCCACCGGACTAGCGGGAGGGGGTGAGCAGTTCTTC
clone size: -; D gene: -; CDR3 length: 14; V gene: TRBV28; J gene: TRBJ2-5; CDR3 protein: CASSFQGFGETQYF; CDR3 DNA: TGTGCCAGCAGTTTCCAGGGGTTTGGAGAGACCCAGTACTTC
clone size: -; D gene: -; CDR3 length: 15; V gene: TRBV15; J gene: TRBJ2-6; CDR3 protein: CATSAHREGANVLTF; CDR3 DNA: TGTGCCACCAGCGCCCACAGGGAAGGGGCCAACGTCCTGACTTTC
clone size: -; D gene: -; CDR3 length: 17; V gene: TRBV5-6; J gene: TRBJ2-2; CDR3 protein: CASSSEQEKDYTGELFF; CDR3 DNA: TGTGCCAGCAGCTCTGAACAGGAAAAGGACTACACCGGGGAGCTGTTTTTT
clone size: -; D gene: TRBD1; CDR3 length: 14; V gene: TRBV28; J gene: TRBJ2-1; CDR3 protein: CASSLWTGENEQFF; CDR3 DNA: TGTGCCAGCAGTTTATGGACAGGGGAGAATGAGCAGTTCTTC
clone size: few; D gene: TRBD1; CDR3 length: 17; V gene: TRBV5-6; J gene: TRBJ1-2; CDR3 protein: CASSLDQGTGDYYGYTF; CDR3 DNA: TGTGCCAGCAGCTTGGATCAGGGGACAGGAGACTACTATGGCTACACCTTC
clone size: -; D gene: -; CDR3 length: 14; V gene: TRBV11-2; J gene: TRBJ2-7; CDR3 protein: CASSLAGTVYEQYF; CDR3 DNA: TGTGCCAGCAGCTTAGCAGGTACCGTGTACGAGCAGTACTTC
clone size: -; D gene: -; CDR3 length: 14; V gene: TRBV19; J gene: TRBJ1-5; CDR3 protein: CASNHREVGQPQHF; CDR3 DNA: TGTGCCAGTAACCACAGGGAGGTAGGTCAGCCCCAGCATTTT
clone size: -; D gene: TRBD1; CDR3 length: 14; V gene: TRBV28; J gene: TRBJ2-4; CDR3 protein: CASSLQGARDIQYF; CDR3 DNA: TGTGCCAGCAGTTTACAGGGGGCCAGGGACATTCAGTACTTC
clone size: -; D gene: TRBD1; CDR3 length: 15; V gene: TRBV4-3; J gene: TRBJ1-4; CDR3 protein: CASSQDDRGLGKLFF; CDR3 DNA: TGCGCCAGCAGCCAAGACGACAGGGGGCTAGGAAAACTGTTTTTT
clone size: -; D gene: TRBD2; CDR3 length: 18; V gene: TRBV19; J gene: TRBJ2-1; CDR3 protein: CASSIGTSGRSSYNEQFF; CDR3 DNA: TGTGCCAGTAGTATCGGGACTAGCGGGAGGAGCTCCTACAATGAGCAGTTCTTC
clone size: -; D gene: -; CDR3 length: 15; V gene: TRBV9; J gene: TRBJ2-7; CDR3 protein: CASSAPQQGAYEQYF; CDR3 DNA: TGTGCCAGCAGCGCGCCCCAACAGGGAGCCTACGAGCAGTACTTC
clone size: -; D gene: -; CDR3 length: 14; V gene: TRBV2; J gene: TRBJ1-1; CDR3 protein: CASTREQGGSEAFF; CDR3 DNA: TGTGCCAGCACCCGCGAACAGGGCGGCTCTGAAGCTTTCTTT
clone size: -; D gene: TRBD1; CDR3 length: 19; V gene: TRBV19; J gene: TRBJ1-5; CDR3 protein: CASSSPRDRIHAISQPQHF; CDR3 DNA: TGTGCCAGTAGTAGCCCGAGGGACAGGATCCATGCGATCTCTCAGCCCCAGCATTTT
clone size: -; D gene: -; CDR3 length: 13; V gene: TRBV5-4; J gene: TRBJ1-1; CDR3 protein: CASSLADTTEAFF; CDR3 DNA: TGTGCCAGCAGCTTGGCCGACACTACTGAAGCTTTCTTT
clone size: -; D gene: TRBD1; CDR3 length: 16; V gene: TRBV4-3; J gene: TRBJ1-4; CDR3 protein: CASSPSVLDRAKKLFF; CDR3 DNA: TGCGCCAGCAGCCCGAGCGTGCTCGACAGGGCGAAAAAACTGTTTTTT
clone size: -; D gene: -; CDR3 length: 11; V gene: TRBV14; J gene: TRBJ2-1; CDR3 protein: CASSLNNEQFF; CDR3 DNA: TGTGCCAGCAGCCTCAACAATGAGCAGTTCTTC
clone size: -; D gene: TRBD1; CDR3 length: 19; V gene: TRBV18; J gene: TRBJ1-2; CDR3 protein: CASSPSGTRTGNHDYGYTF; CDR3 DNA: TGTGCCAGCTCACCTAGTGGGACCCGGACAGGGAACCATGACTATGGCTACACCTTC
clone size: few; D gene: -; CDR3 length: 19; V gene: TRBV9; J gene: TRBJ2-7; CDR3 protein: CASSAQGPWAGYWSYEQYF; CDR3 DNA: TGTGCCAGCAGCGCTCAAGGGCCTTGGGCAGGATACTGGTCGTACGAGCAGTACTTC
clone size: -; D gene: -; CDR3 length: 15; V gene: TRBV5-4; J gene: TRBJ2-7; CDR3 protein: CASSLDSVSSYEQYF; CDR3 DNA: TGTGCCAGCAGCTTGGACTCGGTGAGCTCCTACGAGCAGTACTTC
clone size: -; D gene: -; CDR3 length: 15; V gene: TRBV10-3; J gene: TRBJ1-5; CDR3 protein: CAISEGGDSNQPQHF; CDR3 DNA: TGTGCCATCAGTGAGGGGGGGGATAGCAATCAGCCCCAGCATTTT
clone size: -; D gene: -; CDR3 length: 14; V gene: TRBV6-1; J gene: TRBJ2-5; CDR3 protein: CASRLQGRRETQYF; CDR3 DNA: TGTGCCAGCAGACTCCAGGGGCGAAGAGAGACCCAGTACTTC
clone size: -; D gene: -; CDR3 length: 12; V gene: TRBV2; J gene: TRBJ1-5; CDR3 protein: CASSLGNQPQHF; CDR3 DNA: TGTGCCAGCAGTCTGGGAAATCAGCCCCAGCATTTT
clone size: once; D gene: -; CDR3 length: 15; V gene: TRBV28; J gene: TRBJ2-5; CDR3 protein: CASSFRAGAQETQYF; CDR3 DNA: TGTGCCAGCAGTTTCAGGGCTGGGGCCCAAGAGACCCAGTACTTC
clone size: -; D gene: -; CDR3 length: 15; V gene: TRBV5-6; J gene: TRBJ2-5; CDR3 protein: CASSLPPGAQETQYF; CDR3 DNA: TGTGCCAGCAGCCTTCCACCGGGGGCCCAAGAGACCCAGTACTTC
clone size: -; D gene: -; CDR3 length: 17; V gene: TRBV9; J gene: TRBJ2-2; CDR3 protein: CASSVRRAEANTGELFF; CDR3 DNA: TGTGCCAGCAGCGTAAGAAGGGCAGAAGCGAACACCGGGGAGCTGTTTTTT
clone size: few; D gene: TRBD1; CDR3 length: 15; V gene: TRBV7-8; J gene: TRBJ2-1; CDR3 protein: CASSLGGQGGNEQFF; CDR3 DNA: TGTGCCAGCAGCTTAGGCGGACAGGGTGGTAATGAGCAGTTCTTC
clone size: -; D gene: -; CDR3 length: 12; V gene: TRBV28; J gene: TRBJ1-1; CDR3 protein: CASKGGVTEAFF; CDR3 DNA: TGTGCCAGCAAGGGTGGGGTGACTGAAGCTTTCTTT
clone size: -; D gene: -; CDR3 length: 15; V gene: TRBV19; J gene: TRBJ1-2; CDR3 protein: CASSIILRDSRGYTF; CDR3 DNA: TGTGCCAGTAGTATTATTCTCAGGGATTCTCGCGGCTACACCTTC
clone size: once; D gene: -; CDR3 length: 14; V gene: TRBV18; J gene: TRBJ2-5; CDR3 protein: CASSPRASKETQYF; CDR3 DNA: TGTGCCAGCTCACCACGGGCCTCAAAGGAGACCCAGTACTTC
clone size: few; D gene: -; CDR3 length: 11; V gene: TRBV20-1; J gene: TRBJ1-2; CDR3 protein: CRCQPNYGYTF; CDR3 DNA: TGCAGGTGCCAGCCTAACTATGGCTACACCTTC
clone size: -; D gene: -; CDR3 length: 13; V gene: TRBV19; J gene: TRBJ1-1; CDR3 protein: CASRNMDDYGAFF; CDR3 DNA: TGTGCCAGTAGAAACATGGATGACTATGGAGCTTTCTTT
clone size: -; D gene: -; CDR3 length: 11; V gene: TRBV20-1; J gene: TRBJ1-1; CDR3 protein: CSACRGPEAFF; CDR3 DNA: TGCAGTGCTTGCAGGGGCCCCGAAGCTTTCTTT
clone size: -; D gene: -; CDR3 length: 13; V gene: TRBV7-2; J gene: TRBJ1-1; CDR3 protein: CASSLGGVTEAFF; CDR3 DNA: TGTGCCAGCAGCTTAGGGGGGGTCACTGAAGCTTTCTTT
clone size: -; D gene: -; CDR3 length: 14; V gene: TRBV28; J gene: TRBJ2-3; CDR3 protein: CASSHISAPDTQYF; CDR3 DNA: TGTGCCAGCAGCCACATCTCAGCCCCAGATACGCAGTATTTT
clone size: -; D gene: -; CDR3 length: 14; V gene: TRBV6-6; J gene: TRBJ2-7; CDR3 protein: CASANGGMNYEQYF; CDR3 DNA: TGTGCCAGCGCTAATGGGGGAATGAACTACGAGCAGTACTTC
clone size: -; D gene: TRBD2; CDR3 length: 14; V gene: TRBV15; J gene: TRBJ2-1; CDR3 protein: CATSRVGGGYEQFF; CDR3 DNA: TGTGCCACCAGCAGAGTTGGGGGAGGGTATGAGCAGTTCTTC